This passage covers 20 T cell receptor beta chains from one sample sequenced in a study of blood T cell repertoires in COVID-19. Profiled with immunoSEQ multiplex PCR; TCRdb holds only in-frame clones, not every one. In the table there are 200,000 or so clones, about 87% of which are singletons. The sequenced sample was PBMCs or T cells enriched from blood (not recorded which). Receptors were obtained from a woman aged 40-49 years with acute COVID-19.

This chain links TRBV19 with TRBJ1-5; a weak D match, TRBD1 (6 bases). This CDR3 spans 17 amino acids. The germline V and J ends were trimmed by 4 bases and 6 bases, with 22 bases remaining between them. CDR1 is LNHDA, CDR2 SQIVND, per germline (reference sequence). The CDR3 spells CASSRAPTGTRGQPQHF. CDR3 DNA: TGTGCCAGTAGTAGAGCCCCCACAGGGACACGGGGTCAGCCCCAGCATTTT.

This chain links TRBV7-9 with TRBJ2-3; TRBD1 agrees at 7 bases. This CDR3 comprises 14 residues. V dropped 3 bases and J dropped 3; count of bases not matched to a gene: 3. CDR1 is SEHNR, CDR2 FQNEAQ, per germline (reference sequence). The CDR3: CASSFDRETDTQYF. DNA for the CDR3: TGTGCCAGCAGCTTCGACAGGGAGACAGATACGCAGTATTTT. Full variable domain (remainder filled in from reference TRBV7-9 and TRBJ2-3): DTGVSQNPRHKITKRGQNVTFRCDPISEHNRLYWYRQTLGQGPEFLTYFQNEAQLEKSRLLSDRFSAERPKGSFSTLEIQRTEQGDSAMYLCASSFDRETDTQYFGPGTRLTVL.

This clone was detected only once. The V gene is TRBV5-6, the J gene TRBJ2-3; D gene uncertain. The ends were cut back, 0 bases at V and 1 base at J, with 15 bases in the middle. Germline V gene data show CDR1 as SGHDT and CDR2 as YYEEEE. The CDR3 consists of 17 residues. CDR3 nucleotide sequence: TGTGCCAGCAGCTTGGGTCCGCTACTTGGTCGCACAGATACGCAGTATTTT. It codes for CASSLGPLLGRTDTQYF. Complete variable domain (other parts from reference TRBV5-6 and TRBJ2-3): DAGVTQSPTHLIKTRGQQVTLRCSPKSGHDTVSWYQQALGQGPQFIFQYYEEEERQRGNFPDRFSGHQFPNYSSELNVNALLLGDSALYLCASSLGPLLGRTDTQYFGPGTRLTVL.

This chain connects TRBV5-4 to TRBJ2-2, with TRBD1 matching over 7 bases. The J segment lost 3 bases and the V segment lost 5 bases, leaving 16 bases of the junction unmatched. Per the germline V gene, CDR1 is SGHNT and CDR2 is YYREEE (reference sequence). The CDR3 has 18 residues. The CDR3 DNA is TGTGCCAGCAGTTTCGCAACGAACAGGGGCCCGGACACCGGGGAGCTGTTTTTT. This codes for CASSFATNRGPDTGELFF.

The V gene is TRBV9, the J gene TRBJ2-3; D not certain. This CDR3 contains 17 residues. The germline gives CDR1 SGDLS, CDR2 YYNGEE. V dropped 1 base and J dropped 0 bases, with 15 bases sitting between them. CDR3 protein: CASSVTGGTSSTDTQYF. CDR3 bases: TGTGCCAGCAGCGTAACGGGTGGAACTTCTAGCACAGATACGCAGTATTTT.

This clone was seen only once. V is TRBV18 and J is TRBJ1-1; possibly TRBD1 for D (5 bases). This CDR3 has 13 amino acids. Germline values: CDR1 KGHSH, CDR2 LQKENI. V lost 0 bases and J lost 8, with 10 bases in between. The DNA for the CDR3 is TGTGCCAGCTCACCACCGAACCAGGGAGAAGCTTTCTTT. Translation: CASSPPNQGEAFF.

The genes are TRBV30 and TRBJ1-6; the match to TRBD1 covers 7 bases. J was trimmed by 2 bases and V by 1 base; bases with no gene match: 8. The CDR3 has 17 residues. Germline CDR1 reads GTSNPN; CDR2 reads SVGIG (reference sequence). This CDR3 reads CAWSGGGVAAYNSPLHF. CDR3 in DNA: TGTGCCTGGAGTGGAGGGGGCGTAGCGGCCTATAATTCACCCCTCCACTTT.

The chain recombines TRBV7-6 with TRBJ2-3; a possible D gene is TRBD1 (6 bases). CDR3 length: 15 amino acids. The V end lost 3 bases, the J end lost 2 bases, and 12 bases lay between the germline ends. Germline CDR1 and CDR2: SGHVS and FNYEAQ. The CDR3 nucleotides read TGTGCCAGCAGCTTGATGACAGGTTCCACAGATACGCAGTATTTT. Protein sequence: CASSLMTGSTDTQYF.

V gene TRBV20-1 combines with J gene TRBJ2-5; TRBD2 matches 11 bases. J gave up 4 bases and V 3 bases, and 13 bases lay outside the gene matches. The CDR3 has 17 amino acids. Per the germline V gene, CDR1 is DFQATT and CDR2 is SNEGSKA (reference sequence). In DNA form, the CDR3 reads TGCAGTGCTAGTCGGCTGACTAGCGGGGATAGGGGAGAGACCCAGTACTTC. Residues: CSASRLTSGDRGETQYF.

The rearrangement joins TRBV10-3 to TRBJ2-2; TRBD2 matches 8 bases. Germline V lookup: CDR1 ENHRY, CDR2 SYGVKD. V was pared by 7 bases and J by 6 bases, with 7 bases of the junction left unmatched. The CDR3 is made up of 14 amino acids. The CDR3 coding sequence is TGTGCCATCAAGGGTAGCGGGGAGGCCGGGGAGCTGTTTTTT. Encoded protein: CAIKGSGEAGELFF.

The chain recombines TRBV18 with TRBJ2-7, with TRBD2 identical over 11 bases. Germline lookup yields CDR1 KGHSH and CDR2 LQKENI. With 4 bases clipped from V and 6 bases from J, the junction kept 17 bases outside the gene matches. The CDR3 contains 18 residues. The chain's CDR3 is CASSRTGSTSGRTGEQYV. The CDR3 coding sequence is TGTGCCAGCTCACGAACGGGATCAACTAGCGGGAGAACTGGCGAGCAGTACGTC.

This clone was picked up a small number of times. The chain recombines TRBV7-2 with TRBJ1-1; the D is unclear. The V end was cut by 4 bases, the J end by 5 bases, with 11 bases between. CDR1 SGHTA and CDR2 FQGNSA come from the germline V gene. This CDR3 has 13 residues. The CDR3 loop reads CASSSNARTEAFF. The CDR3 DNA reads TGTGCCAGCAGCTCTAATGCCCGGACTGAAGCTTTCTTT.

This chain joins TRBV7-6 and TRBJ1-2; maybe TRBD1 (5 bases). The germline CDR1 and CDR2 sequences are SGHVS and FNYEAQ. The CDR3 totals 13 residues. V lost 1 base and J lost 2, with 5 bases in between. CDR3: CASSLGQNYGYTF. The CDR3 coding sequence is TGTGCCAGCAGCTTAGGACAGAACTATGGCTACACCTTC.

This rearrangement joins TRBV7-9 to TRBJ1-6; the D gene is possibly TRBD1 (6 bases). The germline V gene has CDR1 SEHNR and CDR2 FQNEAQ (reference sequence). V lost 5 bases and J 7 bases, leaving 15 bases between the germline ends. This CDR3 spans 15 amino acids. The CDR3 spells CASSDSDRPNSPLHF. The CDR3 DNA sequence: TGTGCCAGCAGCGACTCCGACAGGCCCAATTCACCCCTCCACTTT.

The chain has TRBV27 and TRBJ1-2; D may be TRBD1 (6 bases). Trimming left V 8 bases short and J 2 bases short, with 12 bases between. Germline CDR1 and CDR2: MNHEY and SMNVEV (reference sequence). The CDR3 has 13 residues. This CDR3 reads CASGRTGNYGYTF. CDR3 DNA sequence: TGTGCCAGCGGCCGCACAGGGAACTATGGCTACACCTTC.

The V gene is TRBV24-1, the J gene TRBJ2-7; D is possibly TRBD1 (6 bases). Germline CDR1 reads KGHDR; CDR2 reads SFDVKD. V lost 6 bases and J lost 2, with 16 bases in between. The CDR3 runs 15 residues. The CDR3 DNA follows: TGTGCCACCAGTACAGGGTCGCCCCGACCCTACGAGCAGTACGTC. Translating it yields CATSTGSPRPYEQYV.

Only one count was recorded for this clone. The chain is built from TRBV19 and TRBJ1-5; TRBD1 might be the D (5 bases). The CDR3 loop spans 13 amino acids. V lost 6 bases and J lost 10, with 16 bases in between. CDR1 and CDR2 (germline): LNHDA, SQIVND (reference sequence). CDR3 sequence (DNA): TGTGCCAGTAGCCTCCCCCCAGGGCACCCCCAGCATTTT. Translated: CASSLPPGHPQHF.

The J gene is TRBJ1-1, the V gene TRBV19, with 8 bases lining up with TRBD1. Per germline, CDR1 LNHDA and CDR2 SQIVND (reference sequence). There are 13 residues in the CDR3. V shed 2 bases and J 4 bases; nucleotides not matched to a gene: 0. In DNA, the CDR3 is TGTGCCAGTAGTATAACAGGGGGCACTGAAGCTTTCTTT. The encoded protein is CASSITGGTEAFF.

The rearrangement uses TRBV25-1 and TRBJ1-4; TRBD1 aligns across 8 bases. V shed 5 bases and J 8 bases; nucleotides not matched to a gene: 4. Germline loops: CDR1 MGHDK, CDR2 SYGVNS. CDR3 length: 13 amino acids. CDR3 residues: CASSWTGFEKLFF. The DNA for the CDR3 is TGTGCCAGCAGTTGGACAGGGTTCGAAAAACTGTTTTTT.

The gene calls are TRBV4-3 and TRBJ2-7; tentative D call: TRBD2 (7 bases). Germline V gene sequence: CDR1 LGHNA, CDR2 YSLEER. V dropped 3 bases and J dropped 4 bases, with 16 bases sitting between them. The CDR3 extends over 15 amino acids. CDR3 nucleotide sequence: TGCGCCAGCAGCCACAATAGGGGGGGCCAGTACGAGCAGTACTTC. This sequence encodes CASSHNRGGQYEQYF.